What follows are 3 T cell receptor beta chains derived from one specimen sequenced in a study of shared clonotypes between healthy human individuals (dated by TCRdb to about 2020). Receptor libraries were prepared by the immunoSEQ multiplex PCR assay. TCRdb carries this immuneACCESS record with in-frame sequences only. Its versions omit some clonotypes, under half of them owing to an unresolved V gene in the studies checked, with the rest unexplained. This sample lists 2 million to 3 million clones; roughly 92% were detected once. The ten largest clones add up to 0.14% of the sample. The sample comprised naive CD4+ T cells sorted from blood. The label giving this sample's cell subset or site can be read as: CD45RA+ positively selected. These receptors were collected from a man aged 18 to 35 in good health.

The chain uses TRBV20-1 and TRBJ2-5; D may be TRBD1 (5 bases). The CDR3 has 11 residues. V lost 5 bases, J lost 13 bases, and 17 bases lay in between. Germline CDR1 is DFQATT and CDR2 is SNEGSKA (reference sequence). The CDR3 nucleotides read TGCAGTGCTCCCTTTCTAGGGGCCACGTACTTC. Its translation: CSAPFLGATYF.

The gene calls are TRBV6-1 and TRBJ2-3; tentative D call: TRBD1 (6 bases). The CDR3 totals 15 residues. The V and J ends lost 5 bases and 0 bases respectively, with 12 bases between them. The germline V gene encodes CDR1 MNHNS and CDR2 SASEGT. The CDR3: CASSSFRGSTDTQYF. CDR3 in DNA: TGTGCCAGCAGTTCTTTCAGGGGTAGCACAGATACGCAGTATTTT.

In regard to this clone: This sample includes further DNA sequences coding for the same CDR3. The chain has TRBV5-1 and TRBJ2-5; D may be TRBD2 (5 bases). Looked up from germline, CDR1 is SGHRS and CDR2 is YFSETQ. With 0 bases removed from V and 3 bases from J, the gap between germline ends came to 9 bases. The CDR3 loop spans 14 amino acids. In DNA form, the CDR3 reads TGCGCCAGCAGCTTGGGGTCGGGGAAAGAGACCCAGTACTTC. This encodes CASSLGSGKETQYF.